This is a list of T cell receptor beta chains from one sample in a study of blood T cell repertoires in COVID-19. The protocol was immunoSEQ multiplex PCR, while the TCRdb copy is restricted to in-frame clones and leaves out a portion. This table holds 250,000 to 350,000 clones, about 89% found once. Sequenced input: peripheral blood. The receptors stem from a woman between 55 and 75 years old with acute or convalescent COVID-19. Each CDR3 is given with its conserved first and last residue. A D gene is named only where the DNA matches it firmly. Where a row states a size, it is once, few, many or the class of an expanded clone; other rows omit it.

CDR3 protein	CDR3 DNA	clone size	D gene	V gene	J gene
CASSPFGTDTQYF	TGTGCCAGCAGCCCTTTCGGGACAGATACGCAGTATTTT	NA	NA	TRBV3-1/TRBV3-2	TRBJ2-3
CASSWAGGRTEAFF	TGTGCCAGCAGTTGGGCAGGGGGAAGGACTGAAGCTTTCTTT	NA	TRBD1	TRBV6-2/TRBV6-3	TRBJ1-1
CASSLGRTSGNTIYF	TGTGCCAGCAGCTTAGGCAGAACCTCTGGAAACACCATATATTTT	NA	NA	TRBV7-2	TRBJ1-3
CASSPVTSGITDTQYF	TGTGCCAGCAGTCCCGTGACTAGCGGGATCACAGATACGCAGTATTTT	NA	TRBD2	TRBV6-4	TRBJ2-3
CASSQRQGADTQYF	TGTGCCAGCAGCCAGCGACAGGGGGCAGATACGCAGTATTTT	NA	TRBD1	TRBV3-1/TRBV3-2	TRBJ2-3
CASSGSGTGDGGYTF	TGTGCCAGCAGCGGATCCGGGACAGGGGACGGTGGCTACACCTTC	NA	TRBD1	TRBV5-4	TRBJ1-2
CASSLSDWGNTEAFF	TGCGCCAGCAGCTTGTCGGACTGGGGGAACACTGAAGCTTTCTTT	NA	NA	TRBV5-1	TRBJ1-1
CASSAGWGTQYF	TGTGCCAGCAGCGCGGGGTGGGGGACCCAGTACTTC	NA	NA	TRBV7-3	TRBJ2-5
CASSLEQGGGEKLFF	TGTGCCAGCAGCTTGGAACAGGGCGGAGGTGAAAAACTGTTTTTT	once	NA	TRBV5-4	TRBJ1-4
CASRISGQLNYGYTF	TGTGCCAGCAGGATTAGTGGACAGTTGAACTATGGCTACACCTTC	NA	NA	TRBV28	TRBJ1-2